Presented here are 20 T cell receptor beta chains from one specimen sequenced in a study of blood T cell repertoires in COVID-19. TCRdb's table, derived via immunoSEQ multiplex PCR, lists solely in-frame clones and lacks some. This sample has approximately 200,000 clones, with under 80% found just once. Sequenced sample: peripheral blood. All receptors derive from a woman aged 45 to 65 with acute or convalescent COVID-19.

This clone has only a few counts. The CDR3 loop reads CASSLGQGPSGANVLTF. The CDR3 nucleotides are TGTGCCAGTAGTTTGGGACAAGGTCCCTCTGGGGCCAACGTCCTGACTTTC. The rearrangement joins TRBV19 to TRBJ2-6; perhaps TRBD1 as D (6 bases). This CDR3 has 17 residues. Germline lookup yields CDR1 LNHDA and CDR2 SQIVND (reference sequence). V was pared by 5 bases and J by 0 bases, with 14 bases between.

The V gene is TRBV6-5, the J gene TRBJ1-2; TRBD1 matches at 11 bases. This CDR3 contains 16 residues. V lost 2 bases to trimming and J lost 2 bases; unmatched junction nucleotides: 4. The V gene's germline CDR1 is MNHEY and CDR2 SVGAGI. The CDR3 DNA reads TGTGCCAGCAGTTACCGGGGACAGGGGGGCAACTATGGCTACACCTTC. This gives the protein CASSYRGQGGNYGYTF.

This clone was detected a few times. This chain connects TRBV27 to TRBJ1-5, with 7 bases fitting TRBD1. CDR1 MNHEY and CDR2 SMNVEV come from the germline V gene (reference sequence). The CDR3 is 13 amino acids. Trimming at V came to 5 bases and at J to 7 bases, leaving 5 bases not matched to a gene. As DNA, the CDR3 is TGTGCCAGCAGTGACAGGGACTGGCAGCCCCAGCATTTT. It codes for CASSDRDWQPQHF.

The chain has TRBV28 and TRBJ2-1; TRBD2 matches at 10 bases. The ends lost 6 bases at V and 8 bases at J; junction bases unmatched: 10. The CDR3 is 15 amino acids. The V gene's germline CDR1 is MDHEN and CDR2 SYDVKM. The CDR3 is CASRRLAGADYEQFF. CDR3 in DNA: TGTGCCAGCAGGAGACTAGCGGGCGCCGACTATGAGCAGTTCTTC.

In this sample, this clone turned up a few times. This sequence joins TRBV7-9 and TRBJ1-4, with 11 bases aligning to TRBD1. Germline trimming cut 4 bases from V and 4 bases from J; bases unmatched to any gene: 5. Germline CDR1 reads SEHNR; CDR2 reads FQNEAQ (reference sequence). This CDR3 contains 16 residues. For the CDR3, the DNA is TGTGCCAGCAGCTCCCGGGACAGGGGGGTTAATGAAAAACTGTTTTTT. Protein: CASSSRDRGVNEKLFF.

The CDR3 coding sequence is TGTGCCAGCAGCCAATGGACGATCGCGGGGGTCACAGATACGCAGTATTTT. Translating gives CASSQWTIAGVTDTQYF. V is TRBV14 and J is TRBJ2-3; TRBD2 agrees at 7 bases. The CDR3 loop spans 17 amino acids. With V trimmed by 2 bases and J by 2 bases, 10 bases remained unmatched. The germline V gene has CDR1 SGHDN and CDR2 FVKESK.

The chain recombines TRBV3-1 (or the pseudogene TRBV3-2) with TRBJ1-2; 8 bases map to TRBD1. With 4 bases clipped from V and 2 bases from J, the junction kept 6 bases outside the gene matches. The CDR3 sequence is 15 residues long. Germline CDR1 is LGHDT and CDR2 is YNNKEL (reference sequence). The CDR3: CASSPSPGGNYGYTF. The CDR3 DNA follows: TGTGCCAGCAGCCCCTCGCCAGGGGGCAACTATGGCTACACCTTC.

The rearrangement joins TRBV9 to TRBJ1-1; D may be TRBD1 (6 bases). Germline V gene sequence: CDR1 SGDLS, CDR2 YYNGEE. This CDR3 has 14 residues. V shed 4 bases and J shed 6 bases, with 16 bases lying between them. The CDR3 bases are TGTGCCAGCAGCCCGCGGACAGAATCGGCTGAAGCTTTCTTT. It is translated as CASSPRTESAEAFF. The complete variable domain, with remaining parts taken from reference TRBV9 and TRBJ1-1, reads DSGVTQTPKHLITATGQRVTLRCSPRSGDLSVYWYQQSLDQGLQFLIQYYNGEERAKGNILERFSAQQFPDLHSELNLSSLELGDSALYFCASSPRTESAEAFFGQGTRLTVV.

The V and J genes are TRBV15 and TRBJ2-5; tentative D call: TRBD2 (6 bases). Deletions cut 0 bases from V and 3 bases from J, with 8 bases between. Germline V gives CDR1 LNHNV, CDR2 YYDKDF (reference sequence). The CDR3 spans 14 residues. The CDR3 sequence is CATSRDLAEETQYF. The CDR3 region has the DNA TGTGCCACCAGCAGAGATTTAGCGGAAGAGACCCAGTACTTC.

The rearrangement joins TRBV27 to TRBJ2-7; 9 bases map to TRBD1. The CDR3 runs 14 residues. Trimming took 6 bases from V and 6 from J; bases not matched to a gene: 9. Germline V gives CDR1 MNHEY, CDR2 SMNVEV (reference sequence). The CDR3 loop is CASSNRDRVSEQYF. CDR3 DNA sequence: TGTGCCAGCAGCAACCGGGACAGGGTAAGCGAGCAGTACTTC.

The chain is built from TRBV19 and TRBJ2-7; weak D call: TRBD2 (7 bases). The CDR3 contains 15 residues. Germline CDR1 and CDR2: LNHDA and SQIVND (reference sequence). V lost 2 bases and J lost 0, with 11 bases in between. The chain's CDR3 is CASSIQGTNSYEQYF. The DNA for the CDR3 is TGTGCCAGTAGTATACAGGGGACTAACTCCTACGAGCAGTACTTC. Using reference TRBV19 and TRBJ2-7 for the parts outside the CDR3, the full variable domain is DGGITQSPKYLFRKEGQNVTLSCEQNLNHDAMYWYRQDPGQGLRLIYYSQIVNDFQKGDIAEGYSVSREKKESFPLTVTSAQKNPTAFYLCASSIQGTNSYEQYFGPGTRLTVT.

J is TRBJ2-5 and V is TRBV19, with 7 nucleotides matching TRBD2. Unmatched junction bases numbered 8, after V lost 2 bases and J lost 5 bases. The CDR3 length is 15 residues. CDR1 is LNHDA and CDR2 is SQIVND in the germline V gene (reference sequence). The CDR3: CASSIQRGVYETQYF. CDR3 DNA sequence: TGTGCCAGTAGTATACAGCGGGGAGTCTACGAGACCCAGTACTTC.

This clone was seen only a few times. The chain links TRBV7-8 to TRBJ2-1; 10 nucleotides align to TRBD2. Germline CDR1 and CDR2: SGHVS and FQNEAQ. CDR3 size: 15 residues. The junction had 7 bases not matched to a gene; V was cut back by 5 bases and J by 6 bases. In nucleotides, the CDR3 is TGTGCCAGCAGCCCCGGACTAGCGGAGTCCAATGAGCAGTTCTTC. Translation: CASSPGLAESNEQFF.

Only a few counts were recorded for this clone. The gene calls are TRBV21-1 and TRBJ2-7; the D call of TRBD1 is as the table states it, not checked on the DNA. TRBV21-1 corresponds to a pseudogene. CDR3 length equals 16 residues. CDR3 loop: CASSKRRDRPNYEQYF. CDR3 DNA: TGTGCCAGCAGCAAACGGAGGGACAGGCCGAACTACGAGCAGTACTTC.

The J gene is TRBJ1-1, the V gene TRBV6-2 or TRBV6-3; D perhaps matches TRBD1 (6 bases). Per germline, CDR1 MNHEY and CDR2 SVGEGT. V was pared by 5 bases and J by 0 bases, with 13 bases between. This CDR3 is built from 15 residues. Here the CDR3 reads CASSRVQGMNTEAFF. The DNA of the CDR3 is TGTGCCAGCAGTCGCGTTCAGGGGATGAACACTGAAGCTTTCTTT.

The rearrangement joins TRBV28 to TRBJ2-1; TRBD2 might be the D (8 bases). This CDR3 region has 14 residues. V was pared by 3 bases and J by 8 bases, with 14 bases between. Germline V CDR1 and CDR2: MDHEN, SYDVKM. CDR3 loop: CASSFSGGGDEQFF. The CDR3 DNA reads TGTGCCAGCAGTTTTTCGGGAGGGGGCGATGAGCAGTTCTTC.

CDR3 loop: CASSESRGWTEAFF. DNA for the CDR3: TGCGCCAGCAGTGAGTCAAGGGGATGGACTGAAGCTTTCTTT. V usage is TRBV10-1 and J usage is TRBJ1-1, with D maybe TRBD1 (5 bases). V was clipped by 0 bases and J by 5 bases, with 10 bases between them. This CDR3 is built from 14 residues. The V gene's germline CDR1 is WNHNN and CDR2 SYGVQD (reference sequence).

This clone was counted between two and nine times. This chain connects TRBV6-2 or TRBV6-3 to TRBJ2-3; TRBD1 aligns across 9 bases. The CDR3 spans 15 residues. Germline V gene lookup returns CDR1 MNHEY and CDR2 SVGEGT. The V segment lost 5 bases and the J segment 6 bases; nucleotides outside the gene matches: 9. CDR3 region: CASSLQGAGRDTQYF. Written as DNA, the CDR3 is TGTGCCAGCAGTCTACAGGGGGCTGGAAGGGATACGCAGTATTTT.

CDR3 amino acids: CASSLGQGGYEQYF. In DNA, the CDR3 is TGTGCCAGCAGTCTAGGACAGGGGGGCTACGAGCAGTACTTC. The genes are TRBV27 and TRBJ2-7; 10 bases map to TRBD1. The CDR3 runs to 14 residues. Per germline, CDR1 MNHEY and CDR2 SMNVEV (reference sequence). With V trimmed by 5 bases and J by 3 bases, 4 bases remained unmatched.

The V and J genes are TRBV19 and TRBJ1-1; D is undetermined. Germline V lookup: CDR1 LNHDA, CDR2 SQIVND (reference sequence). Trimming stripped 3 bases from V and 4 bases from J, with 9 bases between. The CDR3 is 13 amino acids. CDR3 protein: CASSISSGTEAFF. The CDR3 DNA is TGTGCCAGTAGTATCTCATCAGGCACTGAAGCTTTCTTT.